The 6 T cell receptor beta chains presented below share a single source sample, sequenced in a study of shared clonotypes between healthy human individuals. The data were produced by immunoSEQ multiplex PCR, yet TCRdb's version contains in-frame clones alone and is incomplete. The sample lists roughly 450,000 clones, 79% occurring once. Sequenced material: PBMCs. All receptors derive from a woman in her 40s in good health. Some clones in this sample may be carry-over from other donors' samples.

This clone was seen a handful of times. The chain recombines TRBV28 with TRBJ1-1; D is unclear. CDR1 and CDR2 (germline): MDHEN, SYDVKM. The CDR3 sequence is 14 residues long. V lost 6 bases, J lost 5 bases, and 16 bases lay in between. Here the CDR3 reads CASRRPDRVTEAFF. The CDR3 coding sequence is TGTGCCAGCAGGAGACCCGACCGGGTTACTGAAGCTTTCTTT.

The CDR3 nucleotides read TGTGCCAGCAGCAAAGGTACGGGGAACTATGGCTACACCTTC. Translation gives CASSKGTGNYGYTF. The chain joins TRBV21-1 to TRBJ1-2. TRBV21-1 is marked as a pseudogene. This CDR3 is 14 amino acids long.

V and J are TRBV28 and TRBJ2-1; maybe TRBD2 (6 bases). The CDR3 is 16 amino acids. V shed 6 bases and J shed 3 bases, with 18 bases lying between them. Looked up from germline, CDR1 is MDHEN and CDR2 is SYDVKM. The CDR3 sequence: CASSPAGTPGYNEQFF. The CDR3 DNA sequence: TGTGCCAGCAGCCCGGCGGGGACCCCGGGCTACAATGAGCAGTTCTTC.

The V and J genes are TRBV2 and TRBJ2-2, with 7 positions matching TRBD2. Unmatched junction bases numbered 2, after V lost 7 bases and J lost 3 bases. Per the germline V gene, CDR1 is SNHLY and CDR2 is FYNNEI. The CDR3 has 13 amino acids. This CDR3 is CASTGGYTGELFF. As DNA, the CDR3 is TGTGCCAGCACGGGGGGTTACACCGGGGAGCTGTTTTTT.

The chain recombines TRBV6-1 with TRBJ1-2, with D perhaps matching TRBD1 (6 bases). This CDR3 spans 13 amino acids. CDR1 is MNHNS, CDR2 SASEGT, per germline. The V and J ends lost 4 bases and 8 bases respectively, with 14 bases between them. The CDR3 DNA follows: TGTGCCAGCAGTGTGTCAGGGGCGCGCGGCTACACCTTC. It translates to CASSVSGARGYTF.

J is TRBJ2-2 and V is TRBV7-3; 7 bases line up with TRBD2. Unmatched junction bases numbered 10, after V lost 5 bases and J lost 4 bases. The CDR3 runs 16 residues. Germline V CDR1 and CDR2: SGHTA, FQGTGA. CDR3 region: CASSPQAGVVTGELFF. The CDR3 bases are TGTGCCAGCAGCCCCCAGGCGGGAGTAGTCACCGGGGAGCTGTTTTTT.